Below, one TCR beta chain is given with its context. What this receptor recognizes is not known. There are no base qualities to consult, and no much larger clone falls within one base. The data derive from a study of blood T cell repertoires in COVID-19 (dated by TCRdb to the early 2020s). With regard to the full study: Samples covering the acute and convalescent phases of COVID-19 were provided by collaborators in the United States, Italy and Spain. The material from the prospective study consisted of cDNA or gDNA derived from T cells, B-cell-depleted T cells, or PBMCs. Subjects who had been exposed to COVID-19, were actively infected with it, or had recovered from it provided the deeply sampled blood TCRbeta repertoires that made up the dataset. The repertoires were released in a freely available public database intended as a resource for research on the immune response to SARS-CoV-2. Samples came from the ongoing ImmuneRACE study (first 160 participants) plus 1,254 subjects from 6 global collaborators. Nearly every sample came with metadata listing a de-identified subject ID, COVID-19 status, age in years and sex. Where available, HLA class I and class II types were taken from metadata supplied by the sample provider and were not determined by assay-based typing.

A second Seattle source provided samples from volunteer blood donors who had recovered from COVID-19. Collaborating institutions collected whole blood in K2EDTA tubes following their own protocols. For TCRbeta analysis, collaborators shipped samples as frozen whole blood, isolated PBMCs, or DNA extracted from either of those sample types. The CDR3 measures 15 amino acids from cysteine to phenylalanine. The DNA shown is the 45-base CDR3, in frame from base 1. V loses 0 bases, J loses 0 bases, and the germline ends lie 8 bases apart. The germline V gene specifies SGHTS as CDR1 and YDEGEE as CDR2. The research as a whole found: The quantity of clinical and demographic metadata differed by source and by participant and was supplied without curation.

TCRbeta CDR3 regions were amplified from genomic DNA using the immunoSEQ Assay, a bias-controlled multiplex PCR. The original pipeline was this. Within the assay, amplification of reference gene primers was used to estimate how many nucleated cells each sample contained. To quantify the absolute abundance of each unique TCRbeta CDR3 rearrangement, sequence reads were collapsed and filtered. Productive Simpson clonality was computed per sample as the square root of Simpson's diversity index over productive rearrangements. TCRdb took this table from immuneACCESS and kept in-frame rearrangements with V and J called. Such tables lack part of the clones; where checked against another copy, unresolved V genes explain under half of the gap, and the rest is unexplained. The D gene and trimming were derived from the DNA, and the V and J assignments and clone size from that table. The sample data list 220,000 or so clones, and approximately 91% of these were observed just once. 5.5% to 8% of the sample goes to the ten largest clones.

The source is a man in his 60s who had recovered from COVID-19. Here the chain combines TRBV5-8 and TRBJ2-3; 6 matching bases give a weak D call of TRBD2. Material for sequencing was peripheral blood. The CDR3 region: CASSLAGVSTDTQYF. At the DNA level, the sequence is TGTGCCAGCAGCTTGGCGGGGGTGAGCACAGATACGCAGTATTTT.